These 14 T cell receptor beta chains share one sample of origin, sequenced in a study of shared clonotypes between healthy human individuals (dated by TCRdb to 2020 to 2022). Libraries were built with the immunoSEQ multiplex PCR assay. This immuneACCESS table, as held by TCRdb, lists in-frame sequences with V and J called but not all clones. Of the missing ones, under half trace to an unresolved V gene in checked studies; the others have no known cause. Within this sample are around 2,000,000 clones, with around 95% of them counted one time only. The ten biggest clones cover 0.13% of the sample. The sample taken for sequencing was naive CD4+ T cells sorted from blood. This specimen's cell subset or site label, interpreted: CD45RA+ positively selected. The receptors originated from a man younger than 30 in good health.

The V gene is TRBV6-5, the J gene TRBJ2-7; D perhaps matches TRBD2 (6 bases). The CDR3 is made up of 15 amino acids. Trimming removed 0 bases from V and 7 bases from J, with 16 bases in between. CDR1 is MNHEY and CDR2 is SVGAGI in the germline V gene. CDR3 coding DNA: TGTGCCAGCAGTTACTCGCGGGGAATGGGGTCAGAGCAGTACTTC. Its translation: CASSYSRGMGSEQYF.

This clone has only one observation. The chain carries TRBV2 and TRBJ1-2; D might be TRBD1 (5 bases). Looked up from germline, CDR1 is SNHLY and CDR2 is FYNNEI. The CDR3 extends over 11 amino acids. Between the trimmed V and J ends, which lost 6 bases and 6 bases, there was a span of 8 bases. The CDR3 DNA reads as TGTGCCAGCAGGCAGGGCAATGGCTACACCTTC. Protein sequence: CASRQGNGYTF.

This chain connects TRBV28 to TRBJ1-6, with 7 bases lining up with TRBD1. Germline values: CDR1 MDHEN, CDR2 SYDVKM. The V gene end was trimmed by 8 bases and the J gene end by 0 bases; junction bases not matched to a gene: 7. The length of the CDR3 is 16 residues. The CDR3 DNA reads TGTGCCAGCGCTGGGGAGGGGGCCTCCTATAATTCACCCCTCCACTTT. Protein: CASAGEGASYNSPLHF.

V usage is TRBV10-3 and J usage is TRBJ2-2; D gene uncertain. V was clipped by 2 bases and J by 5 bases, with 9 bases between them. Germline loops: CDR1 ENHRY, CDR2 SYGVKD. The CDR3 consists of 14 residues. CDR3 in DNA: TGTGCCATCAGTGAGACGGAGACTACCGGGGAGCTGTTTTTT. The encoded protein is CAISETETTGELFF.

A remark on this clone: Other DNA variants within this sample encode the same CDR3. The rearrangement links TRBV18 to TRBJ2-6; D remains ambiguous. The germline CDR1 and CDR2 sequences are KGHSH and LQKENI. The CDR3 extends over 15 amino acids. Trimming removed 3 bases from V and 0 bases from J, with 6 bases in between. CDR3: CASSPTSSGANVLTF. CDR3 sequence (DNA): TGTGCCAGCTCACCCACCAGCTCTGGGGCCAACGTCCTGACTTTC.

The V call is TRBV11-3, the J call TRBJ1-1, with D uncertain. Germline CDR1 reads SGHNT; CDR2 reads YENEEA. Trimming removed 1 base at V and 1 base at J, with 4 bases between. The CDR3 covers 13 residues. CDR3 loop: CASSLVQNTEAFF. The CDR3 DNA reads as TGTGCCAGCAGCTTAGTTCAGAACACTGAAGCTTTCTTT. The variable domain in full, completed from reference TRBV11-3 and TRBJ1-1, reads EAGVVQSPRYKIIEKKQPVAFWCNPISGHNTLYWYLQNLGQGPELLIRYENEEAVDDSQLPKDRFSAERLKGVDSTLKIQPAELGDSAVYLCASSLVQNTEAFFGQGTRLTVV.

This clone was found once. A read error may produce the germline difference seen at one junction end. This chain joins TRBV6-1 and TRBJ2-5; no clear D gene. CDR1 is MNHNS and CDR2 is SASEGT in the germline V gene. CDR3 length: 16 amino acids. CDR3 region: CASSEAWNLYQETQYF. In DNA, the CDR3 is TGTGCCAGCAGCGAAGCGTGGAACCTGTACCAAGAGACCCAGTACTTC.

A single count supports this clone. The chain joins TRBV25-1 to TRBJ1-2; unclear D gene. Germline V gives CDR1 MGHDK, CDR2 SYGVNS. V was clipped by 6 bases and J by 5 bases, with 10 bases between them. This CDR3 is 12 amino acids long. The DNA for the CDR3 is TGTGCCAGCAGATCCGACTCGTATGGCTACACCTTC. Residues: CASRSDSYGYTF.

In its sample, this clone was seen once. This chain links TRBV28 with TRBJ1-4; D might be TRBD1 (6 bases). The CDR3 length is 15 residues. The V end was cut by 8 bases, the J end by 6 bases, with 19 bases between. CDR1 and CDR2 from the germline V gene are MDHEN and SYDVKM. CDR3 amino acids: CASLPGGTPDEKLFF. The CDR3 DNA reads as TGTGCCAGCCTGCCGGGCGGGACACCAGATGAAAAACTGTTTTTT. Combining the CDR3 with reference TRBV28 and TRBJ1-4 gives the whole variable domain DVKVTQSSRYLVKRTGEKVFLECVQDMDHENMFWYRQDPGLGLRLIYFSYDVKMKEKGDIPEGYSVSREKKERFSLILESASTNQTSMYLCASLPGGTPDEKLFFGSGTQLSVL.

The gene calls are TRBV19 and TRBJ2-4, with TRBD2 as a possible D gene (6 bases). V was shortened by 6 bases and J by 1 base, with 10 bases between the two germline ends. The CDR3 runs to 14 residues. Germline V gives CDR1 LNHDA, CDR2 SQIVND (reference sequence). CDR3 DNA sequence: TGTGCCAGTAGGGGGGGAGGCGCCAAAAACATTCAGTACTTC. This gives the protein CASRGGGAKNIQYF. Supplemented by reference TRBV19 and TRBJ2-4, the full variable domain reads DGGITQSPKYLFRKEGQNVTLSCEQNLNHDAMYWYRQDPGQGLRLIYYSQIVNDFQKGDIAEGYSVSREKKESFPLTVTSAQKNPTAFYLCASRGGGAKNIQYFGAGTRLSVL.

The chain is built from TRBV5-1 and TRBJ1-2; TRBD1 matches 7 bases. J was trimmed by 10 bases and V by 0 bases; bases with no gene match: 6. The CDR3 is 13 amino acids. Germline values: CDR1 SGHRS, CDR2 YFSETQ. The CDR3: CASSLAGTVNYTF. Written as DNA, the CDR3 is TGCGCCAGCAGCTTGGCCGGGACAGTCAACTACACCTTC.

V and J are TRBV7-2 and TRBJ1-2; no clear D gene. Germline-derived CDR1 and CDR2 are SGHTA and FQGNSA. The CDR3 runs to 16 residues. The ends were cut back, 2 bases at V and 0 bases at J, with 13 bases in the middle. The CDR3, as DNA: TGTGCCAGCAGCTTAACGTCCGCTTCAGCTAACTATGGCTACACCTTC. Encoded protein: CASSLTSASANYGYTF.

The chain carries TRBV18 and TRBJ2-5; tentative D call: TRBD2 (7 bases). Per germline, CDR1 KGHSH and CDR2 LQKENI. The length of the CDR3 is 13 residues. V lost 3 bases and J lost 7, with 12 bases in between. CDR3 nucleotides: TGTGCCAGCTCACCCCCTGGGGGGGCGACCCAGTACTTC. The encoded protein is CASSPPGGATQYF. Full variable domain (remainder filled in from reference TRBV18 and TRBJ2-5): NAGVMQNPRHLVRRRGQEARLRCSPMKGHSHVYWYRQLPEEGLKFMVYLQKENIIDESGMPKERFSAEFPKEGPSILRIQQVVRGDSAAYFCASSPPGGATQYFGPGTRLLVL.

The rearrangement joins TRBV9 to TRBJ2-3; possibly TRBD2 for D (5 bases). The CDR3 runs 16 residues. CDR1 SGDLS and CDR2 YYNGEE come from the germline V gene. Trimming took 0 bases from V and 3 from J, leaving 14 bases between them. As DNA, the CDR3 is TGTGCCAGCAGCGTAGGGACTCATGGTATTACAGATACGCAGTATTTT. Protein: CASSVGTHGITDTQYF.